Listed here are 32 T cell receptor beta chains from one sample, sequenced in a study of tumor-infiltrating lymphocytes in primary liver carcinoma. Constant-region priming of 500 ng total RNA yielded TCR beta cDNA. Sequencing libraries for TCR beta derived from three nested multiplex PCR rounds that used slightly modified ARM-PCR. TRBV1-TRBV30 forward primers paired with a C-beta reverse primer drove the first two PCR rounds, approximately 11 cycles each. MiXCR was run by TCRdb on the multiplex PCR reads, yielding one entry per CDR3 protein. The sample records about 210,000 distinct CDR3 sequences, 85% being singletons. Unsorted bulk tissue of about 18-32 mg yielded co-extracted RNA and DNA. Source material: tumor tissue from primary liver carcinoma. The receptors were gathered from a man aged 40-49 years with primary liver carcinoma and hepatitis B virus infection.

Concerning this clonotype itself: The final CDR3 position lacks the conserved phenylalanine or tryptophan, pointing to a likely read error. The chain has TRBV4-1 and TRBJ1-5; D remains ambiguous. The CDR3 extends over 15 amino acids. From germline, CDR1 is MGHRA and CDR2 YSYEKL. The CDR3 spells CASSQGRRPNQSQHL. Written as DNA, the CDR3 is TGCGCCAGCAGCCAAGGGCGGAGGCCGAATCAGTCCCAGCATCTT.

CDR3 coding DNA: TGTGTCAGGAGCTTAGGACAGGGGGCTGAAAAACTGTTTTTT. Amino acid sequence: CVRSLGQGAEKLFF. The V and J genes are TRBV11-2 and TRBJ1-4, with 11 bases matching TRBD1. Germline V gene lookup returns CDR1 SGHAT and CDR2 FQNNGV. The CDR3 is 14 amino acids. The full variable domain, completed using reference TRBV11-2 and TRBJ1-4, is EAGVAQSPRYKIIEKRQSVAFWCNPISGHATLYWYQQILGQGPKLLIQFQNNGVVDDSQLPKDRFSAERLKGVDSTLKIQPAKLEDSAVYLCVRSLGQGAEKLFFGSGTQLSVL.

In the case of this clonotype: A junction end diverges from the germline sequence, so it may reflect a read error. The J gene is TRBJ2-7, the V gene TRBV4-2; the D call may be TRBD1 or TRBD2 (5 bases each). The V gene's germline CDR1 is LGHNA and CDR2 YNFKEQ. This CDR3 contains 15 residues. The chain's CDR3 is CASSQEKGSSYEQYF. CDR3 nucleotide sequence: TGTGCCAGCAGTCAAGAAAAGGGGAGCAGCTACGAGCAGTACTTC.

Worth noting for this clonotype: At one end the junction does not follow the germline gene, possibly because of a read error. The chain recombines TRBV11-2 with TRBJ2-5, with 8 bases aligning to TRBD2. Germline V CDR1 and CDR2: SGHAT, FQNNGV. The CDR3 runs 14 residues. The DNA of the CDR3 is TGCGCCAGCAGCATCAGCGGGGGACAAGAGACCCAGGACTTC. Residues: CASSISGGQETQDF.

J is TRBJ1-3 and V is TRBV28; 9 nucleotides match TRBD1. The CDR3 has 16 residues. Germline values: CDR1 MDHEN, CDR2 SYDVKM. CDR3 sequence (DNA): TGTACTAGCAGTTTAATGGGACAGGGCTCTGGAAACACCATATATTTT. This sequence encodes CTSSLMGQGSGNTIYF.

Regarding this clonotype: A much larger clone differs from this one at a single base, so this may be a read error. The chain recombines TRBV7-9 with TRBJ2-5, with D possibly matching TRBD1 (5 bases). Germline V gene lookup returns CDR1 SEHNR and CDR2 FQNEAQ (reference sequence). The length of the CDR3 is 15 residues. The V gene lost 10 bases and the J gene lost 0 bases, with 18 bases spanning the gap. The CDR3 here is CANRRTGLYQETQYF. The CDR3 DNA reads TGTGCCAACAGACGAACAGGCCTTTACCAAGAGACCCAGTACTTC.

Note on this clonotype: One end of the junction fails to match germline, which may point to a read error. This chain links TRBV29-1 with TRBJ2-2; the D gene could be TRBD1 or TRBD2 (5 bases each). This CDR3 has 15 amino acids. The germline gives CDR1 SQVTM, CDR2 ANQGSEA. The CDR3 here is CSALTNGANTGELLF. CDR3 nucleotide sequence: TGCAGCGCTCTTACTAACGGGGCAAACACCGGGGAGCTGTTGTTT.

This clonotype was recorded a few times. Given the absence of the conserved phenylalanine or tryptophan at the CDR3 end, a read error is likely. The J gene is TRBJ2-7, the V gene TRBV29-1; the D call may be TRBD1 or TRBD2 (5 bases each). This CDR3 region has 12 residues. V lost 2 bases and J 7 bases, leaving 12 bases between the germline ends. In germline, CDR1 is SQVTM, CDR2 ANQGSEA. CDR3 sequence (DNA): TGCAGCGTTGAAAGGGACGGCTATGAGCAGTACTTA. Amino acid sequence: CSVERDGYEQYL.

Notes on this clonotype: At one end the junction does not follow the germline gene, possibly because of a read error. This rearrangement joins TRBV29-1 to TRBJ2-3; D remains ambiguous. The CDR3 is made up of 12 amino acids. Per the germline V gene, CDR1 is SQVTM and CDR2 is ANQGSEA. CDR3 protein: CSIAPSIDMQYF. CDR3 bases: TGTAGCATTGCCCCTTCCATAGATATGCAGTATTTT.

Remarks on this clonotype: A clone one base away is much larger, so this may be a read error. The chain links TRBV7-9 to TRBJ2-3, with 11 bases identical to TRBD1. Germline loops: CDR1 SEHNR, CDR2 FQNEAQ (reference sequence). The length of the CDR3 is 15 residues. V lost 7 bases and J lost 11; bases outside the gene matches: 14. DNA of the CDR3: TGTGCCAGCACTGATCCGGGACAGGGGGTCGAGATGCAGTATTTT. This codes for CASTDPGQGVEMQYF.

Note on this clonotype: A single base separates this from a much larger clone, so it may be a read error. The chain employs TRBV5-1 and TRBJ1-1; the D gene is possibly TRBD1 (5 bases). This CDR3 region has 15 residues. CDR1 and CDR2 from the germline V gene are SGHRS and YFSETQ. Deletions cut 4 bases from V and 4 bases from J, with 17 bases between. The CDR3 loop reads CASSTVPSGSTEAFF. For the CDR3, the DNA is TGCGCCAGCAGCACGGTTCCATCAGGGAGCACTGAAGCTTTCTTT.

CDR3 nucleotide sequence: TGCATCACCCAAACCGGACAGGGGGCCCAGGAGACCCAGTACTTC. Amino acids: CITQTGQGAQETQYF. This rearrangement joins TRBV5-1 to TRBJ2-5; TRBD1 aligns across 11 bases. CDR1 is SGHRS and CDR2 is YFSETQ in the germline V gene. This CDR3 has 15 residues.

The V and J genes are TRBV29-1 and TRBJ2-3; TRBD2 might be the D (5 bases). CDR1 is SQVTM, CDR2 ANQGSEA, per germline. The CDR3 sequence is 12 residues long. The V and J ends lost 4 bases and 12 bases respectively, with 17 bases between them. The CDR3 here is CSVGAKATTQYF. Written as DNA, the CDR3 is TGCAGCGTTGGTGCCAAGGCGACTACTCAGTATTTT.

Comment on this clonotype: Compared with germline, one end of the junction differs, possibly owing to a read error. This chain joins TRBV5-5 and TRBJ2-5; D is ambiguous. From germline, CDR1 is SGHKS and CDR2 YYEKEE (reference sequence). The CDR3 loop spans 15 amino acids. The CDR3 loop reads CASSLESGPRVTQYF. The CDR3 DNA reads as TGTGCCAGCAGCTTGGAATCAGGCCCTAGAGTGACCCAGTATTTC.

A word on this clonotype: No conserved phenylalanine or tryptophan is present at the end of the CDR3, so a read error is the likely explanation. The genes are TRBV11-3 and TRBJ2-1; D uncertain. Germline CDR1 and CDR2: SGHNT and YENEEA. This CDR3 contains 12 residues. CDR3 sequence: CASSLDANEQFS. CDR3 coding DNA: TGCGCCAGCAGCTTAGATGCCAATGAGCAGTTCTCC.

Worth noting for this clonotype: Just one base apart from a much larger clone, this may be a read error. The chain has TRBV28 and TRBJ2-7; 10 nucleotides match TRBD1. Germline V lookup: CDR1 MDHEN, CDR2 SYDVKM. V dropped 10 bases and J dropped 4; count of bases not matched to a gene: 16. The CDR3 totals 16 residues. CDR3 residues: CANSPLGTGDPYEQYF. Here the CDR3 DNA reads TGTGCCAACAGCCCTCTCGGGACAGGGGACCCTTACGAGCAGTACTTC.

This clonotype was counted ten times or more. The rearrangement joins TRBV5-6 to TRBJ1-1, with TRBD1 matching over 12 bases. Trimming took 4 bases from V and 4 from J; bases not matched to a gene: 11. CDR3 length: 17 residues. The V gene's germline CDR1 is SGHDT and CDR2 YYEEEE. CDR3 loop: CASSPGTGGSLSTEAFF. In DNA, the CDR3 is TGTGCCAGCAGCCCCGGGACAGGGGGCAGCCTGAGCACTGAAGCTTTCTTT.

To note about this clonotype: No conserved phenylalanine or tryptophan ends this CDR3, so it is likely a read error. Because the CDR3's place on the DNA is in doubt, the DNA is left out and the CDR3 is given as listed by TCRdb. The V gene is TRBV11-2, the J gene TRBJ2-7; TRBD1, the table's D call, lacks a check against the DNA. From germline, CDR1 is SGHAT and CDR2 FQNNGV. The CDR3 sequence runs 11 residues, both termini included. The CDR3 reads CAITKGVELYL.

Regarding this clonotype: Sequence at one end of the junction differs from germline and may be a read error. This chain links TRBV11-1 with TRBJ1-2; no clear D gene. This CDR3 region has 13 residues. CDR1 and CDR2 from the germline V gene are SGHAT and FQDESV (reference sequence). The CDR3 nucleotides read TGTGCCAGCAGCATGGTCCATAACTACGACTACACATTC. Amino acids: CASSMVHNYDYTF.

As to this clonotype: This likely comes from a read error, as the CDR3 has no conserved phenylalanine or tryptophan at its end. The chain uses TRBV7-9 and TRBJ2-3, with 9 bases matching TRBD1. The CDR3 has 15 amino acids. Germline-derived CDR1 and CDR2 are SEHNR and FQNEAQ (reference sequence). J was trimmed by 4 bases and V by 5 bases; bases with no gene match: 7. The CDR3 sequence: CASSEGQGMPDTQYS. The CDR3 DNA sequence: TGTGCCAGCAGCGAGGGACAGGGAATGCCAGATACGCAGTATTCT.

A word on this clonotype: An end of the junction differs from the germline gene, which may be a read error. The chain recombines TRBV12-3 or TRBV12-4 with TRBJ1-5; possibly TRBD1 for D (6 bases). CDR3 size: 16 residues. The CDR3 region has the DNA TGTGACAGCAATTCTCCGGGACACGTTGGTAATCAGCCCCAGCATTTT. Translating it yields CDSNSPGHVGNQPQHF.

A word on this clonotype: The conserved closing phenylalanine or tryptophan is absent in this CDR3, likely reflecting a read error. The chain recombines TRBV29-1 with TRBJ1-4, with D tentatively TRBD1 (6 bases). The CDR3 is made up of 13 amino acids. Per the germline V gene, CDR1 is SQVTM and CDR2 is ANQGSEA. CDR3 in amino acids: CSVGGGGGEKLFY. DNA for the CDR3: TGCAGCGTGGGGGGAGGGGGAGGAGAAAAGCTGTTTTAT.

With regard to this clonotype: One junction end disagrees with the germline gene, perhaps due to a read error. The CDR3: CAGSWNSGVNVLTF. In DNA form, the CDR3 reads TGTGCCGGTAGCTGGAACTCTGGGGTCAACGTCCTGACTTTC. The chain carries TRBV11-1 and TRBJ2-6; D unresolved. CDR1 is SGHAT, CDR2 FQDESV, per germline (reference sequence). The CDR3 has 14 amino acids.

The genes are TRBV20-1 and TRBJ1-6; D is uncertain. Germline V gene data show CDR1 as DFQATT and CDR2 as SNEGSKA (reference sequence). V lost 1 base, J lost 0 bases, and 10 bases lay in between. CDR3 length: 16 residues. The CDR3 DNA sequence: TGCAGTGCTAGAGCGGCGGCAAGCTCCTATAATTCACCCCTCCACTTT. This translates into CSARAAASSYNSPLHF.

For this clonotype: An end of the junction does not agree with germline; a read error may underlie this. V is TRBV7-8 and J is TRBJ2-5; 8 bases align to TRBD2. CDR1 SGHVS and CDR2 FQNEAQ come from the germline V gene. The CDR3 covers 13 residues. The CDR3: CAGTLGGVETQYF. CDR3 nucleotide sequence: TGCGCCGGCACTCTCGGGGGGGTAGAGACCCAGTACTTC. The variable domain in full, completed from reference TRBV7-8 and TRBJ2-5, reads GAGVSQSPRYKVAKRGQDVALRCDPISGHVSLFWYQQALGQGPEFLTYFQNEAQLDKSGLPSDRFFAERPEGSVSTLKIQRTQQEDSAVYLCAGTLGGVETQYFGPGTRLLVL.

This clonotype was seen just once. A junction end diverges from the germline sequence, so it may reflect a read error. This chain joins TRBV6-6 and TRBJ1-2; 9 bases are a match to TRBD1. This CDR3 has 14 amino acids. Looked up from germline, CDR1 is MNHNY and CDR2 is SVGAGI (reference sequence). CDR3 coding DNA: TGTGCTAGCATGGGGACAGGGTGGGACTATGGCTATACCTTC. It encodes CASMGTGWDYGYTF.

To note about this clonotype: At one end, the junction sequence differs from germline, possibly due to a read error. V and J are TRBV11-1 and TRBJ1-6; no clear D. The CDR3 is 13 residues long. The V gene's germline CDR1 is SGHAT and CDR2 FQDESV (reference sequence). CDR3 residues: CARSRTLVSPPHF. CDR3 in DNA: TGTGCCAGAAGCCGGACGCTGGTTTCACCCCCCCACTTT. Full variable domain (rest looked up from reference TRBV11-1 and TRBJ1-6): EAEVAQSPRYKITEKSQAVAFWCDPISGHATLYWYRQILGQGPELLVQFQDESVVDDSQLPKDRFSAERLKGVDSTLKIQPAELGDSAMYLCARSRTLVSPPHFGNGTRLTVT.

This sequence joins TRBV29-1 and TRBJ2-7; D is unclear. The CDR3 runs 16 residues. CDR1 and CDR2 from the germline V gene are SQVTM and ANQGSEA. The CDR3 loop reads CNSMTSGIGTPYEQYF. The DNA of the CDR3 is TGCAACTCCATGACATCTGGGATCGGCACTCCCTACGAGCAGTACTTC.

Concerning this clonotype itself: The junction departs from germline at one end; a sequencing error may be responsible. The chain uses TRBV11-2 and TRBJ2-5, with D possibly matching TRBD1 (6 bases). The CDR3 spans 15 residues. CDR1 is SGHAT, CDR2 FQNNGV, per germline. CDR3 nucleotide sequence: TGTGCCAACAGCCCCCGATCAGCAGCAGGGGTGACCCAGTACTTC. It yields the protein CANSPRSAAGVTQYF. The full variable domain, with the rest looked up from reference TRBV11-2 and TRBJ2-5, is EAGVAQSPRYKIIEKRQSVAFWCNPISGHATLYWYQQILGQGPKLLIQFQNNGVVDDSQLPKDRFSAERLKGVDSTLKIQPAKLEDSAVYLCANSPRSAAGVTQYFGPGTRLLVL.

Note on this clonotype: At one of its ends the junction is not consistent with the germline gene, which may arise from a read error. V usage is TRBV5-1 and J usage is TRBJ1-6, with TRBD1 identical over 7 bases. The CDR3 runs to 16 residues. Per germline, CDR1 SGHRS and CDR2 YFSETQ. This chain's CDR3 is CASSLEQGVKNLPLHF. CDR3 bases: TGCGCCAGCAGCTTGGAGCAGGGGGTTAAGAATTTACCCCTCCACTTT.

This sequence joins TRBV29-1 and TRBJ2-3; D call uncertain. Per the germline V gene, CDR1 is SQVTM and CDR2 is ANQGSEA. The CDR3 has 14 amino acids. V lost 4 bases and J lost 2, with 13 bases in between. The CDR3 region is CSVAGEDNTDTQYF. The CDR3 DNA follows: TGCAGCGTTGCTGGCGAAGATAACACAGATACGCAGTATTTT.

Concerning this clonotype: One junction end disagrees with the germline gene, perhaps due to a read error. The chain couples TRBV6-2 or TRBV6-3 to TRBJ1-5, with a possible D match to TRBD1 (5 bases). The germline V gene has CDR1 MNHEY and CDR2 SVGEGT. This CDR3 contains 17 residues. The CDR3 bases are TGTACCAGCACCCAGACTCCGGACACGGGGCTGGATCAGCCCCAGCATTTT. The encoded protein is CTSTQTPDTGLDQPQHF.